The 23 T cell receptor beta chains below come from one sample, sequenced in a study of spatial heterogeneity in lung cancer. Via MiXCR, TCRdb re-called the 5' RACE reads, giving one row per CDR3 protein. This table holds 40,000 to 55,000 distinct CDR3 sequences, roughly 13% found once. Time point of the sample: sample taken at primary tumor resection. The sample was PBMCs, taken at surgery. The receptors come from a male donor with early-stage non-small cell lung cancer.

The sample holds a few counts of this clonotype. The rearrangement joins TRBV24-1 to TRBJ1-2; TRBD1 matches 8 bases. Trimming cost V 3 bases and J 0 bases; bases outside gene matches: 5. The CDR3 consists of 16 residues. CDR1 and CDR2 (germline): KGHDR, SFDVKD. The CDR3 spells CATSDPRQGTNYGYTF. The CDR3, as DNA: TGTGCCACCAGTGATCCGCGACAGGGGACTAACTATGGCTACACCTTC.

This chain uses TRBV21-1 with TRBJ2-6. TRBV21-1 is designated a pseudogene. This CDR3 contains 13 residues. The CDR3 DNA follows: TGTGCCAGCATTAAGTCTGGGGCCAACGTCCTGACTTTC. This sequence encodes CASIKSGANVLTF.

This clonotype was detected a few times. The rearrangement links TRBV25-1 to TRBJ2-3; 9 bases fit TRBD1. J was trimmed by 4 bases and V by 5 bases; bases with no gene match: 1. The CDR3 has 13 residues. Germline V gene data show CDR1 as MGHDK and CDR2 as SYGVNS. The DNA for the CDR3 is TGTGCCAGCAGTAGACAGGGGGCAGATACGCAGTATTTT. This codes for CASSRQGADTQYF.

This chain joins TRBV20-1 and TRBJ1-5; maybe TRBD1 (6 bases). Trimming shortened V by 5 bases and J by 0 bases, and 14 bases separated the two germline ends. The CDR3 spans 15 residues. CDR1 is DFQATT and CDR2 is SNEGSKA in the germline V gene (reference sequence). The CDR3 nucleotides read TGCAGTGCTGGGGACACGGGTTATAGCAATCAGCCCCAGCATTTT. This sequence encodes CSAGDTGYSNQPQHF.

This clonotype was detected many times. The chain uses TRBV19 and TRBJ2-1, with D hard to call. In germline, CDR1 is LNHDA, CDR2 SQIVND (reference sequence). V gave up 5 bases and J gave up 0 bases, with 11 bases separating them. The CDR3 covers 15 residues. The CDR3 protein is CASSAGLGSYNEQFF. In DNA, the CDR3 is TGTGCCAGTAGTGCTGGGCTAGGCTCCTACAATGAGCAGTTCTTC.

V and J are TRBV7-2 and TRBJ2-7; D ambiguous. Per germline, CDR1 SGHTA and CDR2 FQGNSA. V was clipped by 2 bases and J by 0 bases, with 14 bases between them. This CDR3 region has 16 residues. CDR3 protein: CASSLTVQASSYEQYF. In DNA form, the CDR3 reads TGTGCCAGCAGCTTAACGGTCCAGGCGAGCTCCTACGAGCAGTACTTC.

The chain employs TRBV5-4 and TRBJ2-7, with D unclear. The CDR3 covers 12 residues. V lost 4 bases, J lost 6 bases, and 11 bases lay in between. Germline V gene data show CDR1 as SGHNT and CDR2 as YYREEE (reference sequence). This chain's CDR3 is CASSTALSEQYF. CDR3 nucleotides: TGTGCCAGCAGCACCGCTCTTTCCGAGCAGTACTTC.

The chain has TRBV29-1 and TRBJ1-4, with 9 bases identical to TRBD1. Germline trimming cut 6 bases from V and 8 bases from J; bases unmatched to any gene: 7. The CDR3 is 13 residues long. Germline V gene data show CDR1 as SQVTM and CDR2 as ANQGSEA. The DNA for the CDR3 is TGCAGCGTCTGGACAGGGGTTTCGGAAAAACTGTTTTTT. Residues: CSVWTGVSEKLFF.

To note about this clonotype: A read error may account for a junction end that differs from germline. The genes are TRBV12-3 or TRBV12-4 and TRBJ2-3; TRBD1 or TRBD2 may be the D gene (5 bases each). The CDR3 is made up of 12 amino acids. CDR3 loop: CASSLRGRIRHF. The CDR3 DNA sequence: TGTGCCAGCAGTTTACGGGGCAGGATTCGACATTTT.

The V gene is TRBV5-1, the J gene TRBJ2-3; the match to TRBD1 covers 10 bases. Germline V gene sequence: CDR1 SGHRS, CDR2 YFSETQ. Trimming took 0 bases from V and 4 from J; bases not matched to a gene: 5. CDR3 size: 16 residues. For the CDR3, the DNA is TGCGCCAGCAGCTTGGCCGTGGACAGGGGGGCAGATACGCAGTATTTT. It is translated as CASSLAVDRGADTQYF.

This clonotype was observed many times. In nucleotides, the CDR3 is TGTGCCAGCAGTTCACAGAGCGGGAGGACCGGGGAGCTGTTTTTT. Encoded protein: CASSSQSGRTGELFF. The chain employs TRBV28 and TRBJ2-2, with 9 bases lining up with TRBD2. Per germline, CDR1 MDHEN and CDR2 SYDVKM. This CDR3 has 15 amino acids. The junction had 5 bases not matched to a gene; V was cut back by 4 bases and J by 5 bases.

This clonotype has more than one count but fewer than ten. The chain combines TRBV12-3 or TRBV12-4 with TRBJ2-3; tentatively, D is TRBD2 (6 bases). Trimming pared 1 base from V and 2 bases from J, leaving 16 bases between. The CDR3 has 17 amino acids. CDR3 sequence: CASSLDSFGTLTDTQYF. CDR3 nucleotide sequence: TGTGCCAGCAGTTTAGACTCCTTCGGGACTCTCACAGATACGCAGTATTTT.

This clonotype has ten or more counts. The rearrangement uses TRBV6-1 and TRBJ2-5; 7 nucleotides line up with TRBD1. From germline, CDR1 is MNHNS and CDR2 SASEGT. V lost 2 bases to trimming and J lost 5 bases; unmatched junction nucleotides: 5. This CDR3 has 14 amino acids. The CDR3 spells CASSEILTGETQYF. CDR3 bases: TGTGCCAGCAGTGAAATTCTGACAGGGGAGACCCAGTACTTC.

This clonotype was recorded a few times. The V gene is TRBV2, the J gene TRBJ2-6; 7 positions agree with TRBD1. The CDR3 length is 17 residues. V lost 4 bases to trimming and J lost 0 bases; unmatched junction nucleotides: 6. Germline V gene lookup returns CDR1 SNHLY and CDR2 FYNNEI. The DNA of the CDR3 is TGTGCCAGCAGTGGGGACAGATATAGCTCTGGGGCCAACGTCCTGACTTTC. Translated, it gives CASSGDRYSSGANVLTF.

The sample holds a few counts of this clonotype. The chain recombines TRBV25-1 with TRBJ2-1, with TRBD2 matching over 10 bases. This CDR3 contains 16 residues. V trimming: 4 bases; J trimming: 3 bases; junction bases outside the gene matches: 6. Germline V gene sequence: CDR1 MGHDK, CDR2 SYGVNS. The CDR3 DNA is TGTGCCAGCAGTGTCCCACTAGCGGGAAGCTACAATGAGCAGTTCTTC. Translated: CASSVPLAGSYNEQFF.

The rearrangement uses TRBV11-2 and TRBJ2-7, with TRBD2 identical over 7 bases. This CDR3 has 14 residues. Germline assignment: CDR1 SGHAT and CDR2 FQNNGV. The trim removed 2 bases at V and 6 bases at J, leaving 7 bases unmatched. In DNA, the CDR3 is TGTGCCAGCAGCTTATATGGTAGCGGGCGCGAGCAGTACTTC. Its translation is CASSLYGSGREQYF. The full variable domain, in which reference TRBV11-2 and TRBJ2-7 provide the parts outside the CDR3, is EAGVAQSPRYKIIEKRQSVAFWCNPISGHATLYWYQQILGQGPKLLIQFQNNGVVDDSQLPKDRFSAERLKGVDSTLKIQPAKLEDSAVYLCASSLYGSGREQYFGPGTRLTVT.

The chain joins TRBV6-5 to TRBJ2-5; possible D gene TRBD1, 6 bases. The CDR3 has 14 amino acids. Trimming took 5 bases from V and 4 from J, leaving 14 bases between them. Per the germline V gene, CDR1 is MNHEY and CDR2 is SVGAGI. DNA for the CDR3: TGTGCCAGCAGTCCAACAGGGACCCCAGAGACCCAGTACTTC. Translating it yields CASSPTGTPETQYF.

CDR3 in amino acids: CASSLSAGGVSYEQYF. DNA of the CDR3: TGCGCCAGCAGCTTGTCCGCGGGGGGAGTCTCCTACGAGCAGTACTTC. V and J are TRBV5-1 and TRBJ2-7; 8 positions agree with TRBD2. Germline V gives CDR1 SGHRS, CDR2 YFSETQ. V gave up 1 base and J gave up 0 bases; unmatched junction bases: 6. This CDR3 is built from 16 residues.

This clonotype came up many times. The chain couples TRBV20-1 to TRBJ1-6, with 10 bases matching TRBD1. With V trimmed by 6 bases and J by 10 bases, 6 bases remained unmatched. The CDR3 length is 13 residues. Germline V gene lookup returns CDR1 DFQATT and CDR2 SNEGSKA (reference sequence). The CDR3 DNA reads TGCAGTGCCGTAAGGGACAGGGGCTCACCCCTCCACTTT. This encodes CSAVRDRGSPLHF.

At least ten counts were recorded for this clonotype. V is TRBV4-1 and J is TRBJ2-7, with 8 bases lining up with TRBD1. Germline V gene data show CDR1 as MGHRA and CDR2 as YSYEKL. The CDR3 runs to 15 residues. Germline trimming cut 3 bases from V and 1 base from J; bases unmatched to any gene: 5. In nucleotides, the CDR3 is TGCGCCAGCAGCCACGGACAGGGTCGATCCTACGAGCAGTACTTC. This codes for CASSHGQGRSYEQYF.

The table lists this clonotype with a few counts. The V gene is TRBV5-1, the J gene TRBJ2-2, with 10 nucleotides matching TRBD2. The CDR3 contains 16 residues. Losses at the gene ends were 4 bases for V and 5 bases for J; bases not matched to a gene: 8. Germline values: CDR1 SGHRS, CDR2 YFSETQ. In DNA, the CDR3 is TGCGCCAGCAGCGTACGGACTAGCGGCGATACCGGGGAGCTGTTTTTT. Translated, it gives CASSVRTSGDTGELFF.

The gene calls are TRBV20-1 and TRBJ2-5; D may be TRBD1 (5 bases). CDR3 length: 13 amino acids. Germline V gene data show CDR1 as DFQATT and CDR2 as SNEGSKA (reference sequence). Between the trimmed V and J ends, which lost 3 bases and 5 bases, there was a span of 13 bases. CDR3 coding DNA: TGCAGTGCTAGGACAGCCGTGGAGGAGACCCAGTACTTC. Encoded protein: CSARTAVEETQYF.

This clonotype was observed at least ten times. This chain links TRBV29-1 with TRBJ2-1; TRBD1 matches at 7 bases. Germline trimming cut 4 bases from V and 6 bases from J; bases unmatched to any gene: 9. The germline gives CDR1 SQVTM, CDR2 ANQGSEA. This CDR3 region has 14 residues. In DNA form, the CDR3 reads TGCAGCGTTGCCACAGGGGCTGAGATCAATGAGCAGTTCTTC. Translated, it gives CSVATGAEINEQFF.